This T cell receptor (beta chain) was retrieved from a study of blood T cells in healthy people across ages. Study results and limitations: As age increased, TCR beta diversity per million T cells fell in a roughly linear fashion. Long-lived donors had more naive CD4+ cells and higher diversity than aged donors.

As for this clonotype: Antigen specificity is unknown.

Germline V gene data show CDR1 as MDHEN and CDR2 as SYDVKM. Unmatched junction bases numbered 18, after V lost 5 bases and J lost 13 bases. The CDR3 has 17 residues. It was with a sample-barcoded 5' primer and a J-beta primer mix that a second PCR of roughly 7 to 12 cycles was run. From the 5' RACE reads, TCRdb called clonotypes with MiXCR, one entry per CDR3 protein. Among about 1.7 million distinct CDR3 sequences listed, roughly 27% were seen once. The sequencing input was blood. The V and J genes are TRBV28 and TRBJ2-1; 12 bases align to TRBD2. The TCR originated in a woman aged 30 to 39 in good health. CDR3 nucleotide sequence: TGTGCCAGCAGTCTCGGCAGGACTAGCGGGGTTGGTGAGACCCAGTTCTTC. Its protein product is CASSLGRTSGVGETQFF.